This T cell receptor (beta chain) is drawn from a study of blood T cell repertoires in COVID-19. For the study at large: COVID-19 samples from acute and convalescent phases originated in the United States, Italy and Spain. In each case, the material was cDNA or gDNA derived from T cells, B-cell-depleted T cells, or PBMCs.

Measured with immunoSEQ multiplex PCR; TCRdb has only the in-frame clones, and not every one. Here the sample spans fewer than 200,000 clones, 88% being singletons. This CDR3 has 13 amino acids. CDR1 SEHNR and CDR2 FQNEAQ come from the germline V gene (reference sequence). Notes on this clone: The junction does not match germline at one end; this may be a read error.

Sequencing used peripheral blood. The chain employs TRBV7-9 and TRBJ1-2, with D perhaps TRBD1 (5 bases). The clonotype originates from a man aged 35-49 years with active or convalescent COVID-19. This chain's CDR3 is CASSLAGGNGYTF. The CDR3 DNA reads as TGTGCCAGCAGTTTAGCGGGGGGAAATGGCTACACCTTC.